Below, 12 T cell receptor beta chains from the same sample are listed, as sequenced in a study of blood T cells in healthy people across ages. Sample-barcoded 5' priming and a J-beta primer mix drove a second PCR of roughly 6 to 12 cycles. TCRdb analysed the 5' RACE reads with MiXCR anew, one entry per CDR3 protein. The data show roughly 800,000 distinct CDR3 sequences, roughly 50% seen once. Sequenced sample: blood. All receptors derive from a man aged 25 to 45 in good health.

The J gene is TRBJ2-7, the V gene TRBV7-2, with 8 bases matching TRBD2. The CDR3 sequence is 16 residues long. J gave up 2 bases and V 1 base, and 7 bases lay outside the gene matches. Germline values: CDR1 SGHTA, CDR2 FQGNSA. In nucleotides, the CDR3 is TGTGCCAGCAGCTTAGAGGCTGGCGGGAGGACCTACGAGCAGTACTTC. This sequence encodes CASSLEAGGRTYEQYF.

This clonotype was observed a few times. The chain has TRBV29-1 and TRBJ2-1; 14 nucleotides line up with TRBD2. CDR3 length: 14 amino acids. Germline V CDR1 and CDR2: SQVTM, ANQGSEA. Losses at the gene ends were 7 bases for V and 7 bases for J; bases not matched to a gene: 6. CDR3 protein: CSGTGTSGSNEQFF. The CDR3 coding sequence is TGCAGCGGCACCGGGACTAGCGGGAGTAATGAGCAGTTCTTC.

This clonotype was observed a few times. The chain carries TRBV20-1 and TRBJ2-1; 15 nucleotides match TRBD2. The CDR3 consists of 15 residues. Germline V gene sequence: CDR1 DFQATT, CDR2 SNEGSKA (reference sequence). The junction had 9 bases not matched to a gene; V was cut back by 6 bases and J by 9 bases. The DNA of the CDR3 is TGCAGTGCCGGACTAGCGGGAGGGGTGATGGGTGAGCAGTTCTTC. Protein: CSAGLAGGVMGEQFF.

The J gene is TRBJ2-1, the V gene TRBV27, with 12 bases aligning to TRBD1. Per germline, CDR1 MNHEY and CDR2 SMNVEV (reference sequence). This CDR3 has 14 amino acids. Trimming cost V 6 bases and J 10 bases; bases outside gene matches: 7. This CDR3 is CASSLGQGAGEQFF. CDR3 sequence (DNA): TGTGCCAGCAGCCTGGGACAGGGGGCGGGAGAGCAGTTCTTC.

This clonotype was seen just once. J is TRBJ2-6 and V is TRBV6-5; TRBD1 is a possible D gene (6 bases). V lost 2 bases and J lost 0, with 11 bases in between. Germline CDR1 is MNHEY and CDR2 is SVGAGI. The CDR3 is 17 amino acids. The CDR3 is CASSYRTAFSGANVLTF. The CDR3 DNA follows: TGTGCCAGCAGTTACCGGACAGCCTTCTCTGGGGCCAACGTCCTGACTTTC.

The chain has TRBV18 and TRBJ2-7; TRBD2 might be the D (5 bases). V was pared by 0 bases and J by 7 bases, with 16 bases between. Germline V lookup: CDR1 KGHSH, CDR2 LQKENI. The CDR3 is 15 amino acids. CDR3 DNA sequence: TGTGCCAGCTCACCACCGGAGGTAAGAGTGAATGAGCAGTACTTC. This translates into CASSPPEVRVNEQYF.

The CDR3 region is CASSAGMINEKLFF. In DNA form, the CDR3 reads TGTGCCAGCAGCGCCGGGATGATTAATGAAAAACTGTTTTTT. The V and J genes are TRBV2 and TRBJ1-4; D is uncertain. The CDR3 covers 14 residues. V lost 6 bases and J lost 4, with 12 bases in between. Germline assignment: CDR1 SNHLY and CDR2 FYNNEI.

V usage is TRBV20-1 and J usage is TRBJ2-2; 11 bases agree with TRBD2. Germline loops: CDR1 DFQATT, CDR2 SNEGSKA (reference sequence). V trimming: 1 base; J trimming: 1 base; junction bases outside the gene matches: 2. The CDR3 has 16 residues. CDR3 sequence reads: CSARGLAGQNTGELFF. The CDR3 DNA sequence: TGCAGTGCTAGAGGACTAGCGGGACAGAACACCGGGGAGCTGTTTTTT.

The rearrangement uses TRBV6-1 and TRBJ2-3; D is perhaps TRBD1 (7 bases). The V gene's germline CDR1 is MNHNS and CDR2 SASEGT. The CDR3 is 17 amino acids. Trimming took off 6 bases at V and 0 bases at J, with 19 bases between the two ends. CDR3 nucleotide sequence: TGTGCCAGCAGGAGGGGCCAGGGGGGCCCTAGCACAGATACGCAGTATTTT. Protein sequence: CASRRGQGGPSTDTQYF.

The J gene is TRBJ2-7, the V gene TRBV2; 10 bases agree with TRBD2. Germline CDR1 and CDR2: SNHLY and FYNNEI. V lost 6 bases, J lost 0 bases, and 2 bases stayed unmatched. The CDR3 runs 14 residues. The DNA of the CDR3 is TGTGCCAGCAGCAAGCGGGAGGGCTCCTACGAGCAGTACTTC. It encodes CASSKREGSYEQYF.

This clonotype was seen more than once but under ten times. This chain uses TRBV6-4 with TRBJ2-1; TRBD2 matches at 7 bases. Germline V gene sequence: CDR1 MRHNA, CDR2 SNTAGT. The CDR3 loop spans 15 amino acids. V was clipped by 0 bases and J by 9 bases; unmatched bases: 8. In DNA form, the CDR3 reads TGTGCCAGCAGTGACTCGGCGGGAGCCAGCGGTGAGCAGTTCTTC. Translating it yields CASSDSAGASGEQFF.

The chain combines TRBV29-1 with TRBJ2-5, with D unclear. This CDR3 is built from 12 residues. The germline V gene has CDR1 SQVTM and CDR2 ANQGSEA. The V gene lost 6 bases and the J gene lost 3 bases, with 11 bases spanning the gap. CDR3: CSVPFEKETQYF. CDR3 nucleotides: TGCAGCGTCCCCTTTGAGAAAGAGACCCAGTACTTC.